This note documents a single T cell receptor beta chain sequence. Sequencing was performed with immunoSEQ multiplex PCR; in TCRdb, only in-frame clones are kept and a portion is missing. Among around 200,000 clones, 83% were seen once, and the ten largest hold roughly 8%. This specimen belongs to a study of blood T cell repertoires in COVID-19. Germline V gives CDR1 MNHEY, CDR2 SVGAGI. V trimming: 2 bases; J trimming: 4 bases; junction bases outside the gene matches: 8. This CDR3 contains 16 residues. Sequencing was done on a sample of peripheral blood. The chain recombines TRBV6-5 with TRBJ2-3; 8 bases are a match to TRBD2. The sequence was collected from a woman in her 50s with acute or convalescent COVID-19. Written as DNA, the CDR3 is TGTGCCAGCAGTTACCGAGCGGGAGAGTACGCAGATACGCAGTATTTT. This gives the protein CASSYRAGEYADTQYF.